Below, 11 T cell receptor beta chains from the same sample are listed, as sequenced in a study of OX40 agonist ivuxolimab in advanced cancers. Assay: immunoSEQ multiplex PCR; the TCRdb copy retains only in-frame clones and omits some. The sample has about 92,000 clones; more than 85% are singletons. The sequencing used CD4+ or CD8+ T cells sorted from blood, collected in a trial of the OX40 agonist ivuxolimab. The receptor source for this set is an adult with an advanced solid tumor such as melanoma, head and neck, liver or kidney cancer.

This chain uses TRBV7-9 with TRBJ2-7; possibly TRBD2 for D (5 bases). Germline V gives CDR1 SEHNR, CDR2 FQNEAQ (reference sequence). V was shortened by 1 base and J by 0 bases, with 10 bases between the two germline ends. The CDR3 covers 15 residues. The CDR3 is CASSLVGLASYEQYF. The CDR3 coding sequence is TGTGCCAGCAGCTTAGTAGGACTCGCCTCCTACGAGCAGTACTTC.

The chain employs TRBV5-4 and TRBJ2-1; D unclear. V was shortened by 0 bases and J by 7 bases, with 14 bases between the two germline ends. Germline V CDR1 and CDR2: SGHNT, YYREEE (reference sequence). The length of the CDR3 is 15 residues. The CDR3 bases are TGTGCCAGCAGCTTGGGCTTCGGGCCCGGGAATGAGCAGTTCTTC. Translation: CASSLGFGPGNEQFF.

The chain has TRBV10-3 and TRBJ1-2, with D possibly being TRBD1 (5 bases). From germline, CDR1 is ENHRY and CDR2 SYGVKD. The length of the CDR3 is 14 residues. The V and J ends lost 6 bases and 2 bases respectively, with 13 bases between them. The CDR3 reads CAIRLPGGNYGYTF. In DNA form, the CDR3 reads TGTGCCATCAGACTTCCGGGGGGAAACTATGGCTACACCTTC.

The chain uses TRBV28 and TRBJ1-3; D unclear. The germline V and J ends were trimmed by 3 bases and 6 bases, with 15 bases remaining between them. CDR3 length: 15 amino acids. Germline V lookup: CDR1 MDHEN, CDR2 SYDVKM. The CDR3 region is CASSFGSWGENTIYF. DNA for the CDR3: TGTGCCAGCAGTTTTGGGTCGTGGGGTGAAAACACCATATATTTT. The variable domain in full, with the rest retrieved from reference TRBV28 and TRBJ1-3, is DVKVTQSSRYLVKRTGEKVFLECVQDMDHENMFWYRQDPGLGLRLIYFSYDVKMKEKGDIPEGYSVSREKKERFSLILESASTNQTSMYLCASSFGSWGENTIYFGEGSWLTVV.

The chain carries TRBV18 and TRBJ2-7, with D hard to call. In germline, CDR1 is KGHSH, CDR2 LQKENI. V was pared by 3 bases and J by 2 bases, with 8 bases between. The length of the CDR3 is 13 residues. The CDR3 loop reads CASSPDQTYEQYF. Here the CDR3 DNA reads TGTGCCAGCTCACCTGACCAAACCTACGAGCAGTACTTC.

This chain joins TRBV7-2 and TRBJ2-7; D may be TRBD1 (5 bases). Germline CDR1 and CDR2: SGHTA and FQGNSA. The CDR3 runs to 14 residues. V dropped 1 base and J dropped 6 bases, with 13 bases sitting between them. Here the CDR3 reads CASSLVKGSFEQYF. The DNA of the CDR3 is TGTGCCAGCAGCTTAGTCAAGGGGTCTTTCGAGCAGTACTTC. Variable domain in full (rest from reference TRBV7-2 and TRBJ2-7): GAGVSQSPSNKVTEKGKDVELRCDPISGHTALYWYRQSLGQGLEFLIYFQGNSAPDKSGLPSDRFSAERTGGSVSTLTIQRTQQEDSAVYLCASSLVKGSFEQYFGPGTRLTVT.

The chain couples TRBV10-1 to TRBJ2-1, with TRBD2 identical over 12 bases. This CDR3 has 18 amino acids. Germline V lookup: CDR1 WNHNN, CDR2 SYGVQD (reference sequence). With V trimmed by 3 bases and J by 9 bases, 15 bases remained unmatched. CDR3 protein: CASSDQYVGLAGSVEQFF. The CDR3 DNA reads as TGCGCCAGCAGTGATCAATACGTTGGACTAGCGGGATCCGTTGAGCAGTTCTTC.

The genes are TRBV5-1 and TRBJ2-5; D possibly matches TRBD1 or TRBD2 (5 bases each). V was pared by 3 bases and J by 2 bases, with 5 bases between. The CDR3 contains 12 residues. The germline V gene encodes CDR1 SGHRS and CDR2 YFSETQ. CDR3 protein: CASSWGQETQYF. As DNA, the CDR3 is TGCGCCAGCAGCTGGGGGCAAGAGACCCAGTACTTC.

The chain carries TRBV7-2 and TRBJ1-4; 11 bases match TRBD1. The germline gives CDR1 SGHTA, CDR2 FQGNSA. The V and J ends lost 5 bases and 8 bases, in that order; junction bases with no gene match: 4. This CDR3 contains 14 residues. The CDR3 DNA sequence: TGTGCCAGCAGCGCTCGGACAGGGGGCGAAAAACTGTTTTTT. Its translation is CASSARTGGEKLFF.

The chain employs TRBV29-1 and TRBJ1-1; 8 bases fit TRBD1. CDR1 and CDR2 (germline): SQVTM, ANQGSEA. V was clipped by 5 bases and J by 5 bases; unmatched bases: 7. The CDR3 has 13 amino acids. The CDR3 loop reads CSVYQGARTEAFF. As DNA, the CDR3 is TGCAGCGTTTACCAGGGGGCTCGGACTGAAGCTTTCTTT. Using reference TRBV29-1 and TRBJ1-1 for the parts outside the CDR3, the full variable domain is SAVISQKPSRDICQRGTSLTIQCQVDSQVTMMFWYRQQPGQSLTLIATANQGSEATYESGFVIDKFPISRPNLTFSTLTVSNMSPEDSSIYLCSVYQGARTEAFFGQGTRLTVV.

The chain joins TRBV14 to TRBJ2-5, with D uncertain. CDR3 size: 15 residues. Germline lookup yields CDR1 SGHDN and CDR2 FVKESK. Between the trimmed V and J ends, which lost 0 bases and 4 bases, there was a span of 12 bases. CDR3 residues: CASSQDYGSRETQYF. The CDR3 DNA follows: TGTGCCAGCAGCCAAGATTATGGATCCAGAGAGACCCAGTACTTC.